These 17 T cell receptor beta chains came from one sample sequenced in a study of blood T cells in healthy people across ages (dated by TCRdb to the mid-2010s). Libraries were made using 5' RACE. The run used an Illumina HiSeq 2500. A second PCR of about 7 to 12 cycles was run with a J-beta primer mix and a sample-barcoded 5' primer. TCRdb redid the processing of the public reads, applying fastp at Q25 and MiXCR, and retained in-frame beta chains. Identical CDR3 protein sequences are pooled into one entry, listed with their most common genes and DNA. The sample table records 600,000 to 900,000 distinct CDR3 sequences; roughly 26% of these occur just once. 2.5% to 3.5% of the sample belongs to the ten largest clones. This sample was shared with a second study, whose subject was T cells of mothers and their children.

The sample comprised blood. These receptors originate from a boy aged 5 to 17 in good health.

This clonotype occurred a few times. The chain employs TRBV13 and TRBJ2-5; 9 bases fit TRBD2. Germline lookup yields CDR1 PRHDT and CDR2 FYEKMQ (reference sequence). Trimming at V came to 3 bases and at J to 4 bases, leaving 9 bases not matched to a gene. The CDR3 has 16 amino acids. CDR3 in amino acids: CASSFRGLAHSETQYF. Here the CDR3 DNA reads TGTGCCAGCAGCTTCCGAGGACTAGCGCATTCAGAGACCCAGTACTTC.

This chain links TRBV20-1 with TRBJ2-3; 10 positions match TRBD2. This CDR3 is built from 15 residues. From germline, CDR1 is DFQATT and CDR2 SNEGSKA (reference sequence). The V segment lost 6 bases and the J segment 0 bases; nucleotides outside the gene matches: 6. Here the CDR3 DNA reads TGCAGTGCCCACAGCGGGGGGGACAGCACAGATACGCAGTATTTT. Translation: CSAHSGGDSTDTQYF.

The CDR3: CASSSGTGFSDTQYF. The CDR3 nucleotides read TGTGCCAGCAGTTCCGGGACAGGGTTTTCAGATACGCAGTATTTT. This sequence joins TRBV12-3 or TRBV12-4 and TRBJ2-3, with 9 bases lining up with TRBD1. V gave up 4 bases and J gave up 4 bases; unmatched junction bases: 6. CDR3 size: 15 residues.

This clonotype occurred a few times. The chain couples TRBV10-3 to TRBJ2-5; 13 bases match TRBD2. Germline-derived CDR1 and CDR2 are ENHRY and SYGVKD. The CDR3 covers 16 residues. Trimming cost V 3 bases and J 5 bases; bases outside gene matches: 6. This CDR3 is CAISEGTSGKRETQYF. The CDR3 DNA reads as TGTGCCATCAGTGAAGGGACTAGCGGGAAAAGGGAGACCCAGTACTTC.

This chain joins TRBV20-1 and TRBJ2-4, with TRBD1 identical over 9 bases. CDR1 and CDR2 from the germline V gene are DFQATT and SNEGSKA (reference sequence). The CDR3 consists of 14 residues. The V gene end was trimmed by 6 bases and the J gene end by 1 base; junction bases not matched to a gene: 4. The CDR3 region has the DNA TGCAGTGCAAAACAGGGGGCGGCCAAAAACATTCAGTACTTC. Amino acid sequence: CSAKQGAAKNIQYF.

This clonotype was found many times. This sequence joins TRBV7-2 and TRBJ1-2, with 7 nucleotides matching TRBD1. V shed 5 bases and J 3 bases; nucleotides not matched to a gene: 9. The CDR3 sequence is 15 residues long. In germline, CDR1 is SGHTA, CDR2 FQGNSA. CDR3: CASSATAGGDYGYTF. CDR3 bases: TGTGCCAGCAGCGCTACCGCAGGGGGGGACTATGGCTACACCTTC.

The chain has TRBV9 and TRBJ2-2; 8 bases agree with TRBD2. The CDR3 totals 15 residues. J was trimmed by 6 bases and V by 1 base; bases with no gene match: 5. Germline V gene lookup returns CDR1 SGDLS and CDR2 YYNGEE. The DNA of the CDR3 is TGTGCCAGCAGCGTAAGGCCCGGGGGGGCCGGGGAGCTGTTTTTT. This codes for CASSVRPGGAGELFF.

This clonotype was detected only a few times. This chain links TRBV5-1 with TRBJ2-5; 9 bases are shared with TRBD1. The tail of the sequence fits TRBJ2-1 better, so the J call may be wrong. The CDR3 totals 16 residues. From germline, CDR1 is SGHRS and CDR2 YFSETQ. The CDR3 sequence is CASSLQGDRDLDEQFF. The CDR3, as DNA: TGCGCCAGCAGCTTGCAGGGGGACAGGGACTTGGATGAGCAGTTCTTC.

The chain is built from TRBV6-2 or TRBV6-3 and TRBJ2-1; D call uncertain. Germline V gives CDR1 MNHEY, CDR2 SVGEGT. The V end was cut by 5 bases, the J end by 7 bases, with 12 bases between. The CDR3 sequence is 13 residues long. The CDR3: CASSRSSENEQFF. The CDR3 nucleotides read TGTGCCAGCAGTCGTTCAAGCGAAAATGAGCAGTTCTTC.

The V call is TRBV29-1, the J call TRBJ1-2; D gene unclear. This CDR3 spans 11 amino acids. Deletions cut 4 bases from V and 8 bases from J, with 11 bases between. Per germline, CDR1 SQVTM and CDR2 ANQGSEA. The CDR3 bases are TGCAGCGTTGGGACCCTGGGCGGCTACACCTTC. Amino acid sequence: CSVGTLGGYTF.

Details on this clonotype: The germline gene is not matched at one end of the junction; a read error may be the cause. The V and J genes are TRBV6-6 and TRBJ1-1, with TRBD1 as a possible D gene (5 bases). Per the germline V gene, CDR1 is MNHNY and CDR2 is SVGAGI (reference sequence). The CDR3 totals 14 residues. This CDR3 is CASRSGTANAEAFF. CDR3 sequence (DNA): TGTGCCAGCAGATCCGGGACGGCGAACGCTGAAGCTTTCTTT.

This clonotype turned up a few times. V usage is TRBV11-2 and J usage is TRBJ2-3, with no clear D. The CDR3 length is 18 residues. Per the germline V gene, CDR1 is SGHAT and CDR2 is FQNNGV. The ends were cut back, 7 bases at V and 2 bases at J, with 25 bases in the middle. CDR3 loop: CASTQSSISVPHTDTQYF. CDR3 DNA: TGTGCCAGCACCCAAAGTAGCATATCGGTTCCCCACACAGATACGCAGTATTTT.

The sample holds a few counts of this clonotype. The gene calls are TRBV20-1 and TRBJ1-3; D is possibly TRBD1 (6 bases). CDR1 and CDR2 (germline): DFQATT, SNEGSKA (reference sequence). V lost 1 base, J lost 0 bases, and 10 bases lay in between. The CDR3 consists of 15 residues. The CDR3 region has the DNA TGCAGTGCTAGAGTACAGGGACTCTCTGGAAACACCATATATTTT. It codes for CSARVQGLSGNTIYF.

This sequence joins TRBV6-1 and TRBJ2-5; D tentatively fits TRBD1 or TRBD2 (5 bases each). The J call may be faulty, since TRBJ2-7 better matches the DNA end. The CDR3 contains 12 residues. Per germline, CDR1 MNHNS and CDR2 SASEGT. The CDR3 DNA sequence: TGTGCCAGCGCCGAACGGGGCCACGAGCAGTACTTC. The encoded protein is CASAERGHEQYF.

The gene calls are TRBV14 and TRBJ2-1; TRBD2 might be the D (7 bases). The ends were cut back, 5 bases at V and 7 bases at J, with 24 bases in the middle. The CDR3 extends over 17 amino acids. CDR1 is SGHDN, CDR2 FVKESK, per germline. The CDR3 loop is CASSAKGGSAGANEQFF. The CDR3 region has the DNA TGTGCCAGCAGCGCCAAGGGAGGTAGTGCGGGGGCGAATGAGCAGTTCTTC.

This clonotype has a handful of counts. V is TRBV7-3 and J is TRBJ1-2; D may be TRBD1 (5 bases). Looked up from germline, CDR1 is SGHTA and CDR2 is FQGTGA. This CDR3 is 15 amino acids long. V lost 10 bases to trimming and J lost 3 bases, with 21 bases between them. The CDR3 loop reads CAIPRRRGPHYGYTF. The CDR3 DNA follows: TGTGCCATCCCGCGACGTAGGGGACCCCACTATGGCTACACCTTC.

This chain joins TRBV4-1 and TRBJ2-5; 11 bases map to TRBD2. The V segment lost 0 bases and the J segment 2 bases; nucleotides outside the gene matches: 8. The CDR3 is 18 residues long. Looked up from germline, CDR1 is MGHRA and CDR2 is YSYEKL. This CDR3 reads CASSQDGIGTSGQETQYF. In nucleotides, the CDR3 is TGCGCCAGCAGCCAAGATGGTATCGGGACTAGCGGACAAGAGACCCAGTACTTC.